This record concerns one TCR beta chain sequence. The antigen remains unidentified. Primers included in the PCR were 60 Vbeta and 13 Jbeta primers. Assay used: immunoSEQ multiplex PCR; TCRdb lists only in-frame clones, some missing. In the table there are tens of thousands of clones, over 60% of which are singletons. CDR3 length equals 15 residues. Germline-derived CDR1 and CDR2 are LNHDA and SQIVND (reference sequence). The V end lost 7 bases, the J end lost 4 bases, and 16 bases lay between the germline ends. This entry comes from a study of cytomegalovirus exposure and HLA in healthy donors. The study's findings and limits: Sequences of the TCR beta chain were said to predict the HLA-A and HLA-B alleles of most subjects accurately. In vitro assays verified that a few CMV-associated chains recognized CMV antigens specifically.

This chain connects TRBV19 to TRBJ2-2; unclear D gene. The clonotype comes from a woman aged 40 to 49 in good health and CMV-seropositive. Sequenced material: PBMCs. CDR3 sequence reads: CASTRTSIFTGELFF. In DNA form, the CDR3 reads TGTGCCAGTACAAGAACGAGTATTTTCACCGGGGAGCTGTTTTTT. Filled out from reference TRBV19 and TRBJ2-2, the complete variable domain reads DGGITQSPKYLFRKEGQNVTLSCEQNLNHDAMYWYRQDPGQGLRLIYYSQIVNDFQKGDIAEGYSVSREKKESFPLTVTSAQKNPTAFYLCASTRTSIFTGELFFGEGSRLTVL.